This T cell receptor beta chain derives from a study of T cells in Graves' hyperthyroidism and ophthalmopathy. The table lists this clonotype with a few counts. Germline CDR1 is LNHNV and CDR2 is YYDKDF (reference sequence). Trimming pared 4 bases from V and 6 bases from J, leaving 13 bases between. This CDR3 comprises 13 residues. It was RNA transcripts that yielded the amplified TCR beta CDR3 regions. Initially, a first-round RT-PCR of the TCR CDR3 employed the HTBI primer set. Using its own MiXCR run on the multiplex PCR reads, TCRdb lists one record per CDR3 protein. The data show roughly 240,000 distinct CDR3 sequences, around 17% seen once.

Source material: blood. The clonotype comes from a woman younger than 35 with Graves' ophthalmopathy. The J gene is TRBJ2-7, the V gene TRBV15; tentative D call: TRBD1 (6 bases). The DNA of the CDR3 is TGTGCCACCAGCAACCGGGACACCGTCGAGCAGTACTTC. Translated: CATSNRDTVEQYF.